This T cell receptor beta chain was profiled in a study of CD8 T cells in Susac syndrome. Study-level findings and limits: It was acknowledged in the study that its TCR sequencing and HLA analysis involved a relatively small number of individuals.

From blood CD8+ and CD4+ T cells, TCR beta sequences were generated. Concerning this clonotype itself: Its antigen remains unknown.

This CDR3 comprises 12 residues. V lost 5 bases, J lost 6 bases, and 1 base stayed unmatched. Germline CDR1 reads SQVTM; CDR2 reads ANQGSEA. Reverse transcription of roughly 0.5 to 1 ug RNA used random hexamers. The authors amplified TCR beta CDR3 across 54 Vbeta and 13 Jbeta using immunoSEQ multiplex PCR. One entry per CDR3 protein results from TCRdb running MiXCR on the immunoSEQ multiplex PCR reads. The sample lists a few hundred thousand distinct CDR3 sequences; 95% were seen once. This sequence was found in a human donor with multiple sclerosis. The rearrangement uses TRBV29-1 and TRBJ1-4; 9 bases fit TRBD1. The sample was CD4+ T cells from PBMCs. Written as DNA, the CDR3 is TGCAGCGTTAGGACAGGGGATGAAAAACTGTTTTTT. Its protein is CSVRTGDEKLFF.